These 4 T cell receptor beta chains were all obtained from the same sample, sequenced in a study of T cells after posttransplantation cyclophosphamide. The method was immunoSEQ multiplex PCR; TCRdb's version includes in-frame clones alone and lacks a portion of them. Here the sample spans roughly 14,000 clones, around 86% being singletons. The sequencing input was memory CD4+ T cells sorted from PBMCs. These receptors originate from a man aged 45-65 years in good health, CMV-negative, and a related stem cell transplant donor.

The chain recombines TRBV6-1 with TRBJ2-1, with 12 positions matching TRBD1. CDR1 and CDR2 from the germline V gene are MNHNS and SASEGT. V lost 6 bases, J lost 8 bases, and 8 bases stayed unmatched. This CDR3 has 15 residues. CDR3 loop: CASRLGQGAGDEQFF. Here the CDR3 DNA reads TGTGCCAGCAGACTGGGACAGGGGGCTGGGGATGAGCAGTTCTTC.

The V and J genes are TRBV4-1 and TRBJ2-1, with TRBD1 identical over 9 bases. The CDR3 runs 15 residues. J gave up 8 bases and V 4 bases, and 9 bases lay outside the gene matches. Germline-derived CDR1 and CDR2 are MGHRA and YSYEKL. The CDR3 DNA reads TGCGCCAGCAGCCGGGGACAGGGACCTTTCGATGAGCAGTTCTTC. Amino acids: CASSRGQGPFDEQFF.

This chain connects TRBV5-6 to TRBJ2-3; 14 positions agree with TRBD2. Germline trimming cut 5 bases from V and 3 bases from J; bases unmatched to any gene: 5. The germline CDR1 and CDR2 sequences are SGHDT and YYEEEE. This CDR3 spans 16 amino acids. CDR3 sequence reads: CASSSGLAGGTDTQYF. The CDR3 coding sequence is TGTGCCAGCAGTTCTGGACTAGCGGGAGGTACAGATACGCAGTATTTT.

This chain connects TRBV19 to TRBJ1-5; 10 bases are shared with TRBD1. From germline, CDR1 is LNHDA and CDR2 SQIVND (reference sequence). With 6 bases clipped from V and 6 bases from J, the junction kept 8 bases outside the gene matches. This CDR3 comprises 15 residues. The CDR3 protein is CASSKDRGLGQPQHF. CDR3 coding DNA: TGTGCCAGTAGCAAAGACAGGGGGCTAGGTCAGCCCCAGCATTTT.